This passage covers 30 T cell receptor beta chains from one sample sequenced in a study of response to subunit inactivated influenza vaccine. Via MiXCR, TCRdb re-called the RT-PCR reads, giving one row per CDR3 protein. The repertoire has about 170,000 distinct CDR3 sequences, over 9.5% of them found once; the top ten carry around 32%. The data were also submitted as part of a second study, on T cells expressing NK-cell markers. This second study says: UMIs were included in TCR beta cDNA generated by 5'RACE template switching.

The sample in question was CD8+ T cells sorted from PBMCs, obtained less than 13 days after vaccination. The source is a man aged 50 to 60 who received an inactivated influenza vaccine.

This clonotype was found a few times. Compared with germline, one end of the junction differs, possibly owing to a read error. CDR3 DNA sequence: TGTGCCAGCAGCGGACGGAGTGTATCGGGGGGGGCCGCCGTTAGGCATTTT. This sequence encodes CASSGRSVSGGAAVRHF. The J gene is TRBJ2-3, the V gene TRBV9; 8 nucleotides match TRBD2. This CDR3 has 17 amino acids. Germline CDR1 is SGDLS and CDR2 is YYNGEE. The whole variable domain, remainder taken from reference TRBV9 and TRBJ2-3, is DSGVTQTPKHLITATGQRVTLRCSPRSGDLSVYWYQQSLDQGLQFLIQYYNGEERAKGNILERFSAQQFPDLHSELNLSSLELGDSALYFCASSGRSVSGGAAVRHFGPGTRLTVL.

V and J are TRBV2 and TRBJ2-7, with 11 bases fitting TRBD2. The CDR3 runs 16 residues. Trimming removed 7 bases from V and 1 base from J; junction bases left unmatched: 9. CDR1 and CDR2 (germline): SNHLY, FYNNEI. CDR3 loop: CASNSGLAGGSYEQYF. CDR3 DNA sequence: TGTGCCAGCAACTCGGGTCTAGCGGGAGGATCCTACGAGCAGTACTTC. Full variable domain (outside the CDR3, taken from reference TRBV2 and TRBJ2-7): EPEVTQTPSHQVTQMGQEVILRCVPISNHLYFYWYRQILGQKVEFLVSFYNNEISEKSEIFDDQFSVERPDGSNFTLKIRSTKLEDSAMYFCASNSGLAGGSYEQYFGPGTRLTVT.

The chain uses TRBV7-9 and TRBJ2-5; 7 bases are shared with TRBD2. V lost 6 bases, J lost 9 bases, and 7 bases stayed unmatched. This CDR3 region has 12 residues. Germline CDR1 SEHNR, CDR2 FQNEAQ (reference sequence). CDR3 in amino acids: CASRGGGGAQYF. As DNA, the CDR3 is TGTGCCAGCAGAGGTGGTGGGGGGGCCCAGTACTTC.

The chain employs TRBV20-1 and TRBJ2-1; D assignment may be TRBD1 or TRBD2 (5 bases each). This CDR3 is built from 11 residues. The germline V gene has CDR1 DFQATT and CDR2 SNEGSKA (reference sequence). The V end lost 4 bases, the J end lost 9 bases, and 10 bases lay between the germline ends. This chain's CDR3 is CSANLGGEQFF. The CDR3 DNA reads TGCAGTGCTAACCTTGGGGGTGAGCAGTTCTTC.

J is TRBJ2-7 and V is TRBV27, with D tentatively TRBD2 (6 bases). Germline CDR1 MNHEY, CDR2 SMNVEV (reference sequence). This CDR3 contains 15 residues. The V gene lost 0 bases and the J gene lost 0 bases, with 9 bases spanning the gap. DNA of the CDR3: TGTGCCAGCAGTTTATCGGCGGGACTCTCCTACGAGCAGTACTTC. It yields the protein CASSLSAGLSYEQYF.

This clonotype was detected only a few times. The V and J genes are TRBV2 and TRBJ2-1; D might be TRBD1 or TRBD2, each matching 5 bases. Germline V gives CDR1 SNHLY, CDR2 FYNNEI. This CDR3 has 13 amino acids. V was trimmed by 0 bases and J by 9 bases, leaving 9 bases between them. The CDR3 bases are TGTGCCAGCAGTGAAGCGCTTGGGGGTGAGCAGTTCTTC. It translates to CASSEALGGEQFF.

This clonotype was found many times. This chain links TRBV29-1 with TRBJ2-1; D remains ambiguous. Germline-derived CDR1 and CDR2 are SQVTM and ANQGSEA. Trimming stripped 2 bases from V and 9 bases from J, with 14 bases between. This CDR3 spans 13 amino acids. The CDR3 sequence: CSVEILGLGEQFF. In DNA, the CDR3 is TGCAGCGTTGAAATCCTGGGGTTAGGTGAGCAGTTCTTC.

This clonotype was counted many times. The chain is built from TRBV20-1 and TRBJ2-7; 9 bases map to TRBD1. The germline V gene has CDR1 DFQATT and CDR2 SNEGSKA (reference sequence). J lost 4 bases, V lost 0 bases, and 4 bases had no gene match. The CDR3 totals 14 residues. CDR3 region: CSARDRDRDYEQYF. In DNA, the CDR3 is TGCAGTGCTAGAGACCGGGACAGGGATTACGAGCAGTACTTC.

At least ten counts were recorded for this clonotype. This chain joins TRBV24-1 and TRBJ2-5; weak D call: TRBD2 (5 bases). The CDR3 consists of 14 residues. Trimming stripped 3 bases from V and 2 bases from J, with 9 bases between. The V gene's germline CDR1 is KGHDR and CDR2 SFDVKD. The CDR3 sequence: CATSDRDAQETQYF. The CDR3 nucleotides read TGTGCCACCAGTGATCGGGATGCTCAAGAGACCCAGTACTTC.

This clonotype was recorded many times. The chain carries TRBV13 and TRBJ2-1; 9 bases agree with TRBD2. CDR1 and CDR2 from the germline V gene are PRHDT and FYEKMQ (reference sequence). The CDR3 totals 15 residues. Germline trimming cut 4 bases from V and 8 bases from J; bases unmatched to any gene: 9. The CDR3 is CASSSGLAQAHEQFF. CDR3 DNA: TGTGCCAGCAGCTCCGGACTAGCGCAGGCCCATGAGCAGTTCTTC.

The V gene is TRBV12-3 or TRBV12-4, the J gene TRBJ1-4; 7 bases fit TRBD1. This CDR3 has 17 amino acids. Trimming cost V 4 bases and J 0 bases; bases outside gene matches: 8. The CDR3 DNA follows: TGTGCCAGCAGTTCCTCCGGGACAGACCCAACTAATGAAAAACTGTTTTTT. Encoded protein: CASSSSGTDPTNEKLFF.

This clonotype showed up many times. The V call is TRBV7-9, the J call TRBJ2-7; TRBD1 might be the D (7 bases). CDR3 length: 17 residues. With 3 bases removed from V and 2 bases from J, the gap between germline ends came to 20 bases. CDR1 is SEHNR, CDR2 FQNEAQ, per germline (reference sequence). CDR3 in DNA: TGTGCCAGCAGCTTCACAGGGGCCCTCGGAGGGGCCTACGAGCAGTACTTC. Translated, it gives CASSFTGALGGAYEQYF.

This rearrangement joins TRBV6-5 to TRBJ2-7; D is undetermined. Trimming cost V 0 bases and J 7 bases, with 10 bases left between them. Germline V gene lookup returns CDR1 MNHEY and CDR2 SVGAGI. This CDR3 is 13 amino acids long. The CDR3 region is CASSYSIYGEQYF. The CDR3 bases are TGTGCCAGCAGTTACTCGATATACGGGGAGCAGTACTTC.

This clonotype occurred a few times. The chain is built from TRBV30 and TRBJ2-7; D gene uncertain. Germline V gene lookup returns CDR1 GTSNPN and CDR2 SVGIG (reference sequence). The CDR3 is 11 amino acids. V was clipped by 3 bases and J by 9 bases, with 12 bases between them. The CDR3, as DNA: TGTGCCTGGAGCGACGGCTCCGGGCAGTACTTC. Its protein is CAWSDGSGQYF. The full variable domain, completed using reference TRBV30 and TRBJ2-7, is SQTIHQWPATLVQPVGSPLSLECTVEGTSNPNLYWYRQAAGRGLQLLFYSVGIGQISSEVPQNLSASRPQDRQFILSSKKLLLSDSGFYLCAWSDGSGQYFGPGTRLTVT.

This clonotype appeared many times. V and J are TRBV7-9 and TRBJ2-7; D gene ambiguous. The CDR3 runs to 15 residues. V lost 0 bases and J lost 0, with 9 bases in between. The germline V gene has CDR1 SEHNR and CDR2 FQNEAQ (reference sequence). The DNA for the CDR3 is TGTGCCAGCAGCTTAGCGGGTAAGCCCTCCTACGAGCAGTACTTC. It is translated as CASSLAGKPSYEQYF.

The chain has TRBV4-3 and TRBJ1-3; 9 positions agree with TRBD1. The V segment lost 0 bases and the J segment 3 bases; nucleotides outside the gene matches: 6. The CDR3 spans 17 residues. Germline CDR1 is LGHNA and CDR2 is YSLEER. CDR3 sequence: CASSQEGRTGVGNTIYF. The CDR3 bases are TGCGCCAGCAGCCAAGAAGGCCGGACAGGGGTTGGAAACACCATATATTTT.

This clonotype occurred many times. The chain joins TRBV15 to TRBJ2-3; D uncertain. V lost 0 bases, J lost 2 bases, and 3 bases lay in between. The CDR3 consists of 13 residues. Germline CDR1 is LNHNV and CDR2 is YYDKDF (reference sequence). The CDR3 loop is CATSRELTDTQYF. CDR3 in DNA: TGTGCCACCAGCAGAGAACTCACAGATACGCAGTATTTT. The full variable domain, rest sourced from reference TRBV15 and TRBJ2-3, is DAMVIQNPRYQVTQFGKPVTLSCSQTLNHNVMYWYQQKSSQAPKLLFHYYDKDFNNEADTPDNFQSRRPNTSFCFLDIRSPGLGDTAMYLCATSRELTDTQYFGPGTRLTVL.

This clonotype was observed a few times. The chain joins TRBV4-3 to TRBJ1-1; 7 positions agree with TRBD1. J was trimmed by 4 bases and V by 1 base; bases with no gene match: 6. CDR1 LGHNA and CDR2 YSLEER come from the germline V gene. This CDR3 spans 15 amino acids. The CDR3 DNA sequence: TGCGCCAGCAGCCAAGCCTCGGCAGGGGGCACTGAAGCTTTCTTT. Protein: CASSQASAGGTEAFF.

This CDR3 reads CATSPVTRSSYNEQFF. The CDR3 nucleotides read TGTGCCACCTCCCCCGTGACTCGGAGCTCCTACAATGAGCAGTTCTTC. This rearrangement joins TRBV2 to TRBJ2-1; D is unclear. CDR3 length: 16 residues. In germline, CDR1 is SNHLY, CDR2 FYNNEI. The V end lost 10 bases, the J end lost 0 bases, and 19 bases lay between the germline ends.

The rearrangement links TRBV28 to TRBJ2-2; D might be TRBD2 (5 bases). This CDR3 region has 14 residues. V shed 5 bases and J shed 6 bases, with 13 bases lying between them. The V gene's germline CDR1 is MDHEN and CDR2 SYDVKM. CDR3 DNA sequence: TGTGCCAGCAGTCCCCTACTAGGACCCGGGGAGCTGTTTTTT. Protein product: CASSPLLGPGELFF.

This clonotype has ten or more counts. The chain links TRBV25-1 to TRBJ2-7, with D tentatively TRBD1 or TRBD2 (5 bases each). The CDR3 is made up of 13 amino acids. The germline V gene encodes CDR1 MGHDK and CDR2 SYGVNS. Trimming removed 7 bases at V and 0 bases at J, with 10 bases between. As DNA, the CDR3 is TGTGCCAGCAACAGGACTCTCTCCTACGAGCAGTACTTC. Amino acid sequence: CASNRTLSYEQYF.

This clonotype has more than one count but fewer than ten. The V gene is TRBV20-1, the J gene TRBJ1-2, with D hard to call. CDR3 length equals 15 residues. Germline CDR1 DFQATT, CDR2 SNEGSKA (reference sequence). V gave up 2 bases and J gave up 0 bases, with 13 bases separating them. The CDR3 loop is CSARIVDNTNYGYTF. The DNA of the CDR3 is TGCAGTGCTAGAATCGTGGATAATACTAACTATGGCTACACCTTC.

This clonotype was observed a few times. V usage is TRBV6-5 and J usage is TRBJ2-7, with 9 nucleotides matching TRBD1. Germline assignment: CDR1 MNHEY and CDR2 SVGAGI. The junction had 4 bases not matched to a gene; V was cut back by 2 bases and J by 5 bases. This CDR3 region has 14 residues. The chain's CDR3 is CASSYGTGKDEQYF. The CDR3 DNA is TGTGCCAGCAGTTACGGGACAGGGAAAGACGAGCAGTACTTC.

This clonotype has only a few counts. The chain couples TRBV6-4 to TRBJ2-3, with D uncertain. V dropped 3 bases and J dropped 4 bases, with 14 bases sitting between them. The CDR3 has 15 amino acids. CDR1 is MRHNA and CDR2 is SNTAGT in the germline V gene. In nucleotides, the CDR3 is TGTGCCAGCAGTGATGTCGGCCTTGGTGCAGATACGCAGTATTTT. Translated: CASSDVGLGADTQYF.

This clonotype was seen a handful of times. V and J are TRBV11-2 and TRBJ1-6, with D possibly TRBD1 on 6 matching bases. CDR3 length equals 15 residues. V was trimmed by 5 bases and J by 7 bases, leaving 15 bases between them. Germline assignment: CDR1 SGHAT and CDR2 FQNNGV. CDR3 protein: CASSPMTGGNSPLHF. The CDR3 nucleotides read TGTGCCAGCAGCCCGATGACGGGGGGCAATTCACCCCTCCACTTT.

The CDR3, as DNA: TGTGCCAGCAGCGCACCAGCGGGGGGGAGCACAGATACGCAGTATTTT. This gives the protein CASSAPAGGSTDTQYF. The chain carries TRBV9 and TRBJ2-3, with 10 nucleotides matching TRBD2. CDR1 and CDR2 from the germline V gene are SGDLS and YYNGEE. V shed 3 bases and J 0 bases; nucleotides not matched to a gene: 4. This CDR3 is 16 amino acids long.

In this sample, this clonotype turned up a few times. This sequence joins TRBV29-1 and TRBJ2-5; 7 nucleotides align to TRBD2. V gave up 0 bases and J gave up 7 bases; unmatched junction bases: 11. The germline V gene has CDR1 SQVTM and CDR2 ANQGSEA. The CDR3 is 15 residues long. CDR3 in amino acids: CSVEDMRGRRGTQYF. The CDR3 DNA reads as TGCAGCGTTGAAGATATGCGGGGGAGGAGAGGGACCCAGTACTTC.

This clonotype was seen only a few times. The chain recombines TRBV10-3 with TRBJ2-2; 10 nucleotides agree with TRBD2. Losses at the gene ends were 5 bases for V and 1 base for J; bases not matched to a gene: 4. This CDR3 contains 16 residues. Germline V CDR1 and CDR2: ENHRY, SYGVKD. CDR3 residues: CAISWTSGENTGELFF. The CDR3 coding sequence is TGTGCCATCAGTTGGACTAGCGGAGAGAACACCGGGGAGCTGTTTTTT.

This clonotype was seen a handful of times. The chain has TRBV29-1 and TRBJ2-7, with TRBD2 identical over 11 bases. This CDR3 comprises 16 residues. The trim removed 4 bases at V and 5 bases at J, leaving 13 bases unmatched. Germline V gives CDR1 SQVTM, CDR2 ANQGSEA. The CDR3 sequence is CSVVLGASGRTHEQYF. Here the CDR3 DNA reads TGCAGCGTTGTCCTCGGGGCTAGCGGGAGGACCCACGAGCAGTACTTC.

This clonotype was seen at least ten times. The V gene is TRBV28, the J gene TRBJ2-1, with unresolved D. Trimming took 7 bases from V and 1 from J, leaving 17 bases between them. The germline V gene has CDR1 MDHEN and CDR2 SYDVKM. The length of the CDR3 is 16 residues. In nucleotides, the CDR3 is TGTGCCAGCACCGCATTACCCCCAGTGTCCTACAATGAGCAGTTCTTC. It specifies CASTALPPVSYNEQFF.